These T cell receptor beta chains were read from a single sample in a study of T cell responses to AZD1222 COVID-19 vaccine. Assay used: immunoSEQ multiplex PCR; TCRdb lists only in-frame clones, some missing. Here the sample spans 100,000 to 150,000 clones, roughly 92% being singletons. The sample here was peripheral blood, taken on day 0 of AZD1222 vaccination. The receptors were sampled from an adult in good health. Each CDR3 is given with its conserved first and last residue. A D gene is named only where the DNA matches it firmly. Size tells how often a clone was seen (once, few, many) or the class of an expanded clone, and some rows leave it out.

v_gene	j_gene	d_gene	abundance	CDR3nt	CDR3aa
TRBV21-1	TRBJ1-1	.	.	TGTGCCAGCAGCGGTCCCCCCCCGGGAAGCACTGAAGCTTTCTTT	CASSGPPPGSTEAFF
TRBV19	TRBJ2-6	.	.	TGTGCCAGTAGTTTTCTCGGGACCCCAGGTGGGTCTGGGGCCAACGTCCTGACTTTC	CASSFLGTPGGSGANVLTF
TRBV18	TRBJ2-1	.	once	TGTGCCAGCTCACCCCCTGGGAACTCTCCCCCCTCCTACAATGAGCAGTTCTTC	CASSPPGNSPPSYNEQFF
TRBV5-1	TRBJ1-6	.	once	TGCGCCAGCAGCTTGGACGGTGGGAATTCACCCCTCCACTTT	CASSLDGGNSPLHF
TRBV6-5	TRBJ1-2	.	once	TGTGCCAGCAGTTACGGGGGGGGTGTCCGCTATGGCTACACCTTC	CASSYGGGVRYGYTF
TRBV5-1	TRBJ2-1	.	.	TGCGCCAGCAGCGCCGGACATGGGGGCTCTTACAATGAGCAGTTCTTC	CASSAGHGGSYNEQFF
TRBV5-4	TRBJ1-3	.	.	TGTGCCAGCAGCCTTCTGGGGGGGGGCTCTGGAAACACCATATATTTT	CASSLLGGGSGNTIYF
TRBV5-1	TRBJ2-1	TRBD2	once	TGCGCCAGCAGCTTTAGTGTGAAGGCTAGCGGGGGGAATGAGCAGTTCTTC	CASSFSVKASGGNEQFF
TRBV7-9	TRBJ1-4	TRBD1	.	TGTGCCAGCAGTCGCCAGGGGGTTACTAATGAAAAACTGTTTTTT	CASSRQGVTNEKLFF
TRBV29-1	TRBJ1-5	TRBD1	.	TGCAGCGTCGGCGGGACAGGGGGTCAGCCCCAGCATTTT	CSVGGTGGQPQHF
TRBV12-3/TRBV12-4	TRBJ1-2	.	.	TGTGCCAGCAGTTTGTCAGGGTTCTATGGCTACACCTTC	CASSLSGFYGYTF
TRBV9	TRBJ1-2	TRBD1	.	TGTGCCAGCAGCGCTGAGTCCGGGACAGGGAACTATGGCTACACCTTC	CASSAESGTGNYGYTF
TRBV11-3	TRBJ1-1	.	.	TGTGCCAGCACCGCCACTAAGCCTGAAGCTTTCTTT	CASTATKPEAFF
TRBV15	TRBJ2-4	.	once	TGTGCCACCAGCAGATCGAGCTCCAAAAACATTCAGTACTTC	CATSRSSSKNIQYF
TRBV9	TRBJ1-1	.	.	TGTGCCAGCAGCCCAGAGGGATACACTGAAGCTTTCTTT	CASSPEGYTEAFF
TRBV12-5	TRBJ1-1	.	.	TGTGCTAGTTCCAGGGGCGGCACTGAAGCTTTCTTT	CASSRGGTEAFF
TRBV6-5	TRBJ1-1	.	once	TGTGCCAGCAGCCCATCGGGACAACCGAACACTGAAGCTTTCTTT	CASSPSGQPNTEAFF
TRBV24-1	TRBJ1-1	.	.	TGTGCCACCAGTGATTTGTGGCAATCTGAAGCTTTCTTT	CATSDLWQSEAFF
TRBV19	TRBJ1-1	.	.	TGTGCCAGTACCAATAGGTTGTTGAACACTGAAGCTTTCTTT	CASTNRLLNTEAFF
TRBV19	TRBJ2-3	TRBD2	.	TGTGCCAGTAGTATCAGCGGGGGGGGAGATACGCAGTATTTT	CASSISGGGDTQYF
TRBV11-3	TRBJ1-6	.	.	TGTGCCAGCAGCTTAGGGGAGCACTCACCCCTCCACTTT	CASSLGEHSPLHF
TRBV11-3	TRBJ2-2	.	.	TGTGCCAGCAGCTTTTGGACCAGGCCTGGGATCGGGGAGCTGTTTTTT	CASSFWTRPGIGELFF
TRBV4-1	TRBJ2-5	TRBD1	.	TGCGCCAGCAGCCCCTACAGGGGGCAAGAGACCCAGTACTTC	CASSPYRGQETQYF
TRBV27	TRBJ2-2	.	.	TGTGCCAGCAGTAGGAGCGCGGGCACCGGGGAGCTGTTTTTT	CASSRSAGTGELFF
TRBV30	TRBJ1-2	.	.	TGTGCCTTGATGCGGGGGCTCTATGGCTACACCTTC	CALMRGLYGYTF
TRBV19	TRBJ2-2	.	.	TGTGCCAGTAGTGGGTTCGAGGTAGCCGGGGAGCTGTTTTTT	CASSGFEVAGELFF
TRBV5-5	TRBJ2-3	TRBD1	.	TGTGCCAGCAGCTGGGGACAGGGCACAGATACGCAGTATTTT	CASSWGQGTDTQYF
TRBV11-3	TRBJ1-1	TRBD1	.	TGTGCCAGCAGCCATCGGACAGGAATGAACACTGAAGCTTTCTTT	CASSHRTGMNTEAFF
TRBV15	TRBJ1-4	.	.	TGTGCCACCAGCAGAGGCAGGGAAAAACTGTTTTTT	CATSRGREKLFF
TRBV27	TRBJ1-5	.	.	TGTGCCAGCAGTATAGGGGTGGGGCATCAGCCCCAGCATTTT	CASSIGVGHQPQHF
TRBV6-5	TRBJ1-6	TRBD1	.	TGTGCCACAGAATTCACAGGGGGGAATTCACCCCTCCACTTT	CATEFTGGNSPLHF
TRBV15	TRBJ2-1	.	.	TGTGCCACCAGCGGAACTAGCTTAAATGAGCAGTTCTTC	CATSGTSLNEQFF
TRBV14	TRBJ1-1	.	.	TGTGCCAGCAGCCAAGGAGTCACGGGGAGGACTGAAGCTTTCTTT	CASSQGVTGRTEAFF
TRBV4-1	TRBJ2-2	.	.	TGCGCCAGCAGCCAACCCGGCTCGAACACCGGGGAGCTGTTTTTT	CASSQPGSNTGELFF
TRBV6-1	TRBJ2-7	.	.	TGTGCCAGCAGTGACGCGGACACTTCCTACGAGCAGTACTTC	CASSDADTSYEQYF
TRBV7-9	TRBJ1-4	.	.	TGTGCCAGCAGCGACCCGGACCGTTTTGAAAATGAAAAACTGTTTTTT	CASSDPDRFENEKLFF
TRBV6-5	TRBJ2-7	.	once	TGTGCCAGCAGTTATTCCCCCGGTGAAGGGGCCTACGAGCAGTACTTC	CASSYSPGEGAYEQYF
TRBV10-2	TRBJ2-1	.	.	TGCGCCAGCAGGGACGGGATAGGTGACAATGAGCAGTTCTTC	CASRDGIGDNEQFF
TRBV7-2	TRBJ2-1	.	.	TGTGCCAGCTTTGGCAGGGGAAGGCATGAGCAGTTCTTC	CASFGRGRHEQFF
TRBV9	TRBJ2-2	.	.	TGTGCCAGCAGCGTAGAGGGAGCGGCCACCGGGGAGCTGTTTTTT	CASSVEGAATGELFF